This T cell receptor (beta chain) derives from a study of patients and donors after allogeneic stem cell transplantation. The CDR3 contains 15 residues. Trimming shortened V by 5 bases and J by 1 base, and 17 bases separated the two germline ends. Germline V lookup: CDR1 DFQATT, CDR2 SNEGSKA (reference sequence). This clonotype was observed a few times. From the RT-PCR reads, TCRdb called clonotypes with MiXCR, one entry per CDR3 protein. This sample has tens of thousands of distinct CDR3 sequences, with just under 5% found just once. The genes are TRBV20-1 and TRBJ1-1, with no clear D. Sequenced material: blood, either unsorted or a sorted T cell fraction (not recorded which). This TCR came from a human donor who was either an allogeneic HSCT recipient or a stem cell or donor lymphocyte infusion donor (not recorded which). It is not recorded whose cells these are; they may come from a transplant donor. The CDR3 here is CSASPPYLGNTEAFF. CDR3 nucleotide sequence: TGCAGTGCTTCCCCTCCATACCTCGGGAACACTGAAGCTTTCTTT.